These 13 T cell receptor beta chains came from one sample sequenced in a study of blood T cell repertoires in COVID-19. Clones were sequenced by immunoSEQ multiplex PCR, and TCRdb holds only the in-frame ones, with some missing. The sample has around 200,000 clones; around four fifths are singletons. The sample taken for sequencing was peripheral blood. The receptors come from a man aged 50 or older with active or convalescent COVID-19.

V gene TRBV28 combines with J gene TRBJ1-5, with D possibly TRBD1 on 6 matching bases. In germline, CDR1 is MDHEN, CDR2 SYDVKM. This CDR3 contains 18 residues. Trimming cost V 2 bases and J 1 base, with 18 bases left between them. The chain's CDR3 is CASSLGPVGGGSNQPQHF. The CDR3 bases are TGTGCCAGCAGTTTAGGCCCTGTGGGGGGGGGCAGCAATCAGCCCCAGCATTTT.

This chain connects TRBV3-1 (or the pseudogene TRBV3-2) to TRBJ2-7; 11 nucleotides match TRBD2. The CDR3 covers 17 residues. Losses at the gene ends were 4 bases for V and 3 bases for J; bases not matched to a gene: 11. The germline V gene has CDR1 LGHDT and CDR2 YNNKEL (reference sequence). CDR3 in DNA: TGTGCCAGCAGCCCCCCCCACGGGACTAGCGGATTCTACGAGCAGTACTTC. It translates to CASSPPHGTSGFYEQYF.

This clone was counted a single time. V usage is TRBV19 and J usage is TRBJ1-1; D gene uncertain. The germline V gene has CDR1 LNHDA and CDR2 SQIVND (reference sequence). CDR3 length equals 15 residues. Trimming removed 1 base from V and 4 bases from J, with 13 bases in between. In DNA, the CDR3 is TGTGCCAGTAGTATAGGACATTCGGTATTCACTGAAGCTTTCTTT. Translating gives CASSIGHSVFTEAFF.

This chain connects TRBV7-8 to TRBJ2-3, with TRBD1 matching over 10 bases. The length of the CDR3 is 15 residues. Germline CDR1 and CDR2: SGHVS and FQNEAQ. V shed 5 bases and J 3 bases; nucleotides not matched to a gene: 5. CDR3 sequence reads: CASSPGTGATDTQYF. CDR3 DNA sequence: TGTGCCAGCAGCCCCGGGACAGGGGCGACAGATACGCAGTATTTT.

This clone has only a few counts. The rearrangement links TRBV5-4 to TRBJ1-2, with 8 bases aligning to TRBD1. Germline lookup yields CDR1 SGHNT and CDR2 YYREEE (reference sequence). The J segment lost 8 bases and the V segment lost 4 bases, leaving 7 bases of the junction unmatched. The CDR3 covers 13 residues. The CDR3: CASSADRAGGYTF. In nucleotides, the CDR3 is TGTGCCAGCAGCGCGGACAGGGCTGGCGGCTACACCTTC.

The chain combines TRBV5-1 with TRBJ1-1; D may be TRBD1 (6 bases). Germline V CDR1 and CDR2: SGHRS, YFSETQ. V lost 1 base, J lost 6 bases, and 16 bases lay in between. The CDR3 contains 15 residues. CDR3 nucleotides: TGCGCCAGCAGCTTGATTCCGGGACAAGAGTCTGAAGCTTTCTTT. It codes for CASSLIPGQESEAFF.

This chain uses TRBV4-1 with TRBJ2-1; D uncertain. Germline CDR1 MGHRA, CDR2 YSYEKL. The CDR3 length is 12 residues. Trimming left V 7 bases short and J 4 bases short, with 8 bases between. The CDR3 region is CASTSPYNEQFF. CDR3 DNA: TGCGCCAGCACCTCTCCTTACAATGAGCAGTTCTTC.

J is TRBJ1-2 and V is TRBV6-5; D is possibly TRBD1 (5 bases). Germline CDR1 and CDR2: MNHEY and SVGAGI. The length of the CDR3 is 15 residues. V lost 5 bases to trimming and J lost 1 base, with 14 bases between them. In DNA form, the CDR3 reads TGTGCCAGCAGTCCCCCGGACATCGATAACTATGGCTACACCTTC. Translation gives CASSPPDIDNYGYTF.

This clone was picked up one time. This rearrangement joins TRBV18 to TRBJ1-1; D might be TRBD1 (6 bases). Germline CDR1 and CDR2: KGHSH and LQKENI. The V and J ends lost 1 base and 4 bases respectively, with 16 bases between them. The CDR3 sequence is 16 residues long. CDR3: CASSPRTLQGITEAFF. The CDR3 region has the DNA TGTGCCAGCTCACCACGGACGCTACAGGGCATCACTGAAGCTTTCTTT. Looking up the rest from reference TRBV18 and TRBJ1-1 gives the full variable domain: NAGVMQNPRHLVRRRGQEARLRCSPMKGHSHVYWYRQLPEEGLKFMVYLQKENIIDESGMPKERFSAEFPKEGPSILRIQQVVRGDSAAYFCASSPRTLQGITEAFFGQGTRLTVV.

V is TRBV28 and J is TRBJ2-1, with 8 bases that match TRBD2. This CDR3 region has 18 residues. The V segment lost 0 bases and the J segment 5 bases; nucleotides outside the gene matches: 12. Germline values: CDR1 MDHEN, CDR2 SYDVKM. The CDR3 loop reads CASSLWGRASGLNNEQFF. In DNA, the CDR3 is TGTGCCAGCAGTTTATGGGGGAGGGCTAGCGGGTTAAACAATGAGCAGTTCTTC.

The V gene is TRBV5-1, the J gene TRBJ2-1; TRBD2 agrees at 7 bases. This CDR3 contains 15 residues. Per germline, CDR1 SGHRS and CDR2 YFSETQ. V lost 0 bases, J lost 4 bases, and 4 bases stayed unmatched. CDR3 loop: CASSLAQREYNEQFF. In DNA form, the CDR3 reads TGCGCCAGCAGCTTGGCGCAGCGGGAATACAATGAGCAGTTCTTC.

A single count supports this clone. The CDR3, as DNA: TGTGCCAGCCTACGACAGGCGTTTGACAATGAGCAGTTCTTC. The encoded protein is CASLRQAFDNEQFF. This chain connects TRBV7-2 to TRBJ2-1; D is perhaps TRBD1 (6 bases). The germline CDR1 and CDR2 sequences are SGHTA and FQGNSA. Trimming removed 8 bases from V and 5 bases from J, with 16 bases in between. The CDR3 has 14 residues.

The gene calls are TRBV7-2 and TRBJ1-1; D is unclear. V was cut by 5 bases and J by 7 bases, with 14 bases left in between. Germline V lookup: CDR1 SGHTA, CDR2 FQGNSA. CDR3 length equals 13 residues. The CDR3 DNA is TGTGCCAGCAGCCTCGGCCGGCGGGGTGAAGCTTTCTTT. This translates into CASSLGRRGEAFF. Full variable domain (rest looked up from reference TRBV7-2 and TRBJ1-1): GAGVSQSPSNKVTEKGKDVELRCDPISGHTALYWYRQSLGQGLEFLIYFQGNSAPDKSGLPSDRFSAERTGGSVSTLTIQRTQQEDSAVYLCASSLGRRGEAFFGQGTRLTVV.